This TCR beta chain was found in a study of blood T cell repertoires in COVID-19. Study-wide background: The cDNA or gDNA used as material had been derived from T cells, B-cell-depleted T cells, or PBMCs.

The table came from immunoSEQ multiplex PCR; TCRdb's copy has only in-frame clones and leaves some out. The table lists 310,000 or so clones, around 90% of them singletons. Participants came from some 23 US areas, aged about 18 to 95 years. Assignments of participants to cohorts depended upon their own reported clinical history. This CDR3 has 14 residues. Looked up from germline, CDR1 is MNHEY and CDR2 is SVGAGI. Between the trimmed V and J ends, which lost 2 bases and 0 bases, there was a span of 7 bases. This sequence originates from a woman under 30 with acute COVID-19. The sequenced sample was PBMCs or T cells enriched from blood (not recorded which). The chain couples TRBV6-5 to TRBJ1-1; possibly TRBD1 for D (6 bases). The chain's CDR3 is CASSYHRVNTEAFF. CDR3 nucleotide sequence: TGTGCCAGCAGTTACCACAGGGTGAACACTGAAGCTTTCTTT.